A selection of T cell receptor beta chains follows, all from one sample in a study of cytomegalovirus exposure and HLA in healthy donors. Measured with immunoSEQ multiplex PCR; TCRdb has only the in-frame clones, and not every one. The table includes approximately 82,000 clones, about two thirds detected once. The sample comprised PBMCs. The receptors were gathered from a young woman in good health and CMV-seropositive. CDR3s include the opening cysteine and the closing phenylalanine or tryptophan. A D gene is named only where the DNA matches it firmly. Rows give clone size only sometimes, using once, few, many, or a class for an expanded clone.

>13|TRBJ1-4|-|TRBV6-6|-
CASSYGPREKLFF
TGTGCCAGCAGTTATGGGCCCCGTGAAAAACTGTTTTTT
>11|TRBJ2-5|once|TRBV9|-
CASSGGETQYF
TGTGCCAGCAGCGGAGGAGAGACCCAGTACTTC
>15|TRBJ1-2|-|TRBV5-4|-
CASSISDTLNYGYTF
TGTGCCAGCAGCATCTCAGATACATTAAACTATGGCTACACCTTC
>15|TRBJ2-2|-|TRBV9|-
CASSVVGTHTGELFF
TGTGCCAGCAGCGTAGTCGGGACTCACACCGGGGAGCTGTTTTTT
>13|TRBJ2-7|-|TRBV7-8|-
CASSPRGPYEQYF
TGTGCCAGCAGCCCTCGAGGGCCCTACGAGCAGTACTTC
>16|TRBJ2-6|-|TRBV28|TRBD1
CASSRWTGTGANVLTF
TGTGCCAGCAGTCGCTGGACAGGTACTGGGGCCAACGTCCTGACTTTC
>14|TRBJ1-5|-|TRBV11-2|TRBD1
CASSSGQGVQPQHF
TGTGCCAGCAGCTCTGGACAGGGCGTACAGCCCCAGCATTTT
>14|TRBJ1-1|-|TRBV19|TRBD1
CASSTTTGTPEAFF
TGTGCCAGTAGTACGACGACAGGGACCCCTGAAGCTTTCTTT
>14|TRBJ1-5|-|TRBV19|-
CASSRQNSNQPQHF
TGTGCCAGTAGCAGACAGAATAGCAATCAGCCCCAGCATTTT
>14|TRBJ2-1|few|TRBV7-6|TRBD1
CASSLVGTGDEQFF
TGTGCCAGCAGCTTAGTAGGGACAGGGGATGAGCAGTTCTTC
>12|TRBJ1-5|-|TRBV6-6|-
CASRGSNQPQHF
TGTGCCAGCCGGGGTAGCAATCAGCCCCAGCATTTT
>16|TRBJ1-4|-|TRBV28|TRBD1
CASSPGQGTTNEKLFF
TGTGCCAGCAGTCCCGGACAGGGAACAACTAATGAAAAACTGTTTTTT
>15|TRBJ1-6|-|TRBV6-1|-
CASSEEWGPVSPLHF
TGTGCCAGCAGTGAAGAATGGGGGCCAGTTTCACCCCTCCACTTT
>14|TRBJ1-1|-|TRBV19|-
CASGNYQMNTEAFF
TGTGCCAGCGGTAACTATCAAATGAACACTGAAGCTTTCTTT
>16|TRBJ1-5|-|TRBV28|-
CASSPQGINSNQPQHF
TGTGCCAGCAGTCCCCAGGGTATTAATAGCAATCAGCCCCAGCATTTT
>14|TRBJ2-1|-|TRBV28|-
CASSWALKLGEQFF
TGTGCCAGCAGTTGGGCCCTCAAGCTCGGTGAGCAGTTCTTC
>16|TRBJ1-1|-|TRBV6-5|TRBD1
CASSSGRGLMNTEAFF
TGTGCCAGCAGTTCGGGCAGGGGGCTCATGAACACTGAAGCTTTCTTT
>15|TRBJ1-1|few|TRBV6-6|-
CASSYEAGMNTEAFF
TGTGCCAGCAGTTACGAAGCAGGAATGAACACTGAAGCTTTCTTT
>14|TRBJ2-7|few|TRBV4-3|-
CASSQYRSSYEQYF
TGCGCCAGCAGCCAATACAGGAGCTCCTACGAGCAGTACTTC
>16|TRBJ2-2|-|TRBV5-1|-
CASSFGGAERTGELFF
TGCGCCAGCAGCTTTGGTGGGGCCGAACGCACCGGGGAGCTGTTTTTT
>14|TRBJ1-1|few|TRBV5-1|-
CASSFRGGDTEAFF
TGCGCCAGCAGCTTTCGGGGTGGAGACACTGAAGCTTTCTTT
>13|TRBJ2-1|-|TRBV19|-
CASSQGGRNEQFF
TGTGCCAGTAGTCAAGGAGGAAGGAATGAGCAGTTCTTC
>16|TRBJ2-2|few|TRBV9|-
CASSVEGGGHTGELFF
TGTGCCAGCAGCGTAGAGGGCGGGGGCCACACCGGGGAGCTGTTTTTT
>16|TRBJ1-5|-|TRBV27|TRBD1
CASSPYGTGVGQPQHF
TGTGCCAGCAGTCCTTACGGGACAGGGGTGGGTCAGCCCCAGCATTTT
>15|TRBJ1-1|-|TRBV10-3|-
CAISESYQGGTEAFF
TGTGCCATCAGTGAGTCGTACCAGGGAGGAACTGAAGCTTTCTTT
>11|TRBJ1-2|-|TRBV7-6|-
CASSLTEGYTF
TGTGCCAGCAGCTTAACAGAAGGCTACACCTTC
>15|TRBJ2-3|-|TRBV19|TRBD1
CASRTDDRGVDTQYF
TGTGCCAGTAGGACAGACGACAGGGGGGTAGATACGCAGTATTTT
>15|TRBJ1-2|few|TRBV6-1|TRBD1
CASSGQGARDYGYTF
TGTGCCAGCAGTGGACAGGGGGCGCGGGACTATGGCTACACCTTC
>14|TRBJ2-7|-|TRBV7-9|TRBD2
CSSTSGRGGYEQYF
TGTTCCAGCACCTCTGGGCGGGGGGGCTACGAGCAGTACTTC
>14|TRBJ2-2|-|TRBV5-6|TRBD1
CASSFGRGQGELFF
TGTGCCAGCAGCTTCGGCAGGGGGCAGGGGGAGCTGTTTTTT
>13|TRBJ1-3|few|TRBV4-1|-
CASSQDPVGAIYF
TGCGCCAGCAGCCAAGATCCGGTGGGAGCCATATATTTT
>16|TRBJ2-7|-|TRBV7-8|TRBD2
CASSPSRGGGGYEQYF
TGTGCCAGCAGCCCGTCTCGGGGCGGGGGGGGATACGAGCAGTACTTC
>14|TRBJ2-2|-|TRBV15|-
CATGAKLNTGELFF
TGTGCCACCGGGGCCAAATTAAACACCGGGGAGCTGTTTTTT
>15|TRBJ1-2|-|TRBV6-5|-
CASSYRPGQSYGYTF
TGTGCCAGCAGTTACCGACCCGGACAGTCCTATGGCTACACCTTC
>13|TRBJ2-1|-|TRBV18|-
CASSDAQRDEQFF
TGTGCCAGCTCGGACGCCCAGAGGGATGAGCAGTTCTTC
>12|TRBJ1-1|-|TRBV19|TRBD1
CASRDRGVEAFF
TGTGCCAGCAGGGACAGGGGAGTCGAGGCTTTCTTT
>20|TRBJ1-1|-|TRBV21-1|-
CASSKMVKTGRGIGNTEAFF
TGTGCCAGCAGCAAAATGGTAAAAACAGGGAGGGGAATCGGGAACACTGAAGCTTTCTTT
>15|TRBJ1-2|-|TRBV25-1|-
CASSEWAGTNYGYTF
TGTGCCAGCAGTGAATGGGCAGGAACTAACTATGGCTACACCTTC
>13|TRBJ1-1|-|TRBV19|-
CASSIRQGPEAFF
TGTGCCAGTAGTATACGTCAGGGTCCTGAAGCTTTCTTT